This TCR beta chain was recorded in a study of regulatory T cells in long-lasting Graves disease. The CDR3 has 14 amino acids. Germline V CDR1 and CDR2: MNHNS, SASEGT. Arm-PCR of CDR3 regions and iRepertoire HTBI primers were the basis on which TCR beta libraries were built. TCRdb analysed the multiplex PCR reads with MiXCR anew, one entry per CDR3 protein. The sample includes roughly 470,000 distinct CDR3 sequences, under 25% of them seen just once. Note on this clonotype: Its antigen is still unknown. The junction differs from germline at one of its ends, possibly a read error.

Time point denoted: persistent/refractory GD, antithyroid drugs over 5 years with positive TRAb. Construction of the TCR library relied on RNA isolated from PBMCs. Diagnoses of Graves' disease were made by American Thyroid Association guidelines. Overall study results and limits: TCR diversity was lower in persistent than newly diagnosed Graves' disease.

The sample here was peripheral blood mononuclear cells (PBMCs), taken when the disease was refractory, from a patient treated with antithyroid drugs. The clonotype originates from a female donor with Graves disease. The chain has TRBV6-1 and TRBJ2-7; the D gene is possibly TRBD2 (6 bases). The CDR3 region has the DNA TGTGCCAGCAGGGAGGAGGGGCGCAGGTACGGGCAGTACTTC. Translating it yields CASREEGRRYGQYF.